These T cell receptor beta chains were read from a single sample in a study of T cell repertoires in cytomegalovirus infection. TCRdb ran MiXCR on the reads and lists one entry per CDR3 protein. The sample comprises roughly 340,000 distinct CDR3 sequences, roughly 28% of which are singletons, and approximately 20% rests with the top ten. No cognate antigen is known for these TCRs. This sample comprised cultured PBMCs, obtained from culture after CMV antigen stimulation. The source of these receptors is a human donor in good health (CMV status not recorded). Some clones in this sample may be carry-over from other donors' samples. Both conserved end residues are part of each CDR3. Each record gives: V gene, D gene, J gene, clone size, CDR3 DNA, CDR3 protein. D genes are given only for firm matches. Clone sizes are given selectively: once, few, many, or a class where the clone is expanded.

>TRBV7-6|.|TRBJ2-1|.
TGTGCCAGCAGCCACACCCGGGACATATACAATGAGCAGTTCTTC
CASSHTRDIYNEQFF
>TRBV19|TRBD1|TRBJ1-6|.
TGTGCCAGTAGCCTCGGGGACAGGCTTTCACCCCTCCACTTT
CASSLGDRLSPLHF
>TRBV20-1|TRBD2|TRBJ2-5|.
TGCAGTGCTGTCCTAGCGGGAGATGAGACCCAGTACTTC
CSAVLAGDETQYF
>TRBV7-2|TRBD1|TRBJ2-5|many
TGTGCCAGCAGCATCGGGACAGGACAAGAGACCCAGTACTTC
CASSIGTGQETQYF
>TRBV20-1|.|TRBJ1-2|.
TGCAGTGTTCCGACAGTTAACTATGGCTACACCTTC
CSVPTVNYGYTF
>TRBV7-3|.|TRBJ2-7|few
TGTGCCAGCAGCCCACACCGGGACGGTCCGTACGAGCAGTACTTC
CASSPHRDGPYEQYF
>TRBV6-2/TRBV6-3|.|TRBJ2-2|.
TGTGCCAGCAGTCCCCGGGACTTACATAACACCGGGGAGCTGTTTTTT
CASSPRDLHNTGELFF
>TRBV7-8|.|TRBJ1-4|.
TGTGCCAGCAGCTTTCCGCGATCTGGGTTCCGGAATGAAAAACTGTTTTTT
CASSFPRSGFRNEKLFF
>TRBV19|.|TRBJ2-1|few
TGTGCCAGTACTGGGACTGGGGACAATGAGCAGTTCTTC
CASTGTGDNEQFF
>TRBV20-1|.|TRBJ2-5|.
TGCAGTGCTTTAGGCAGACAAGAGATCCAGTACTTC
CSALGRQEIQYF
>TRBV7-9|.|TRBJ1-1|few
TGTGCCAGCAGCTTAGCGTCCGGGGCAGGGGCGAACACTGAAGCTTTCTTT
CASSLASGAGANTEAFF
>TRBV3-1|.|TRBJ2-1|.
TGTGCCAGCAGCCACCGCAGGAACCATGAGCAGTTCTTC
CASSHRRNHEQFF
>TRBV10-1|.|TRBJ2-5|.
TGCGCCAGCAGTGTTAGGGAGACCCAGTACTTC
CASSVRETQYF
>TRBV7-2|.|TRBJ2-1|few
TGTGCCAGCAGCTTCGGTTGGGGTATGGGAAATGAGCAGTTCTTC
CASSFGWGMGNEQFF
>TRBV6-2/TRBV6-3|TRBD1|TRBJ1-1|few
TGTGCCAGTACAGGGACAGGGGTATGGACTGAAGCTTTCTTT
CASTGTGVWTEAFF
>TRBV18|TRBD1|TRBJ2-7|.
TGTGCCAGCTCACTCGGCCGGGACAGGGGCTCCTACGAGCAGTACTTC
CASSLGRDRGSYEQYF
>TRBV20-1|TRBD1|TRBJ1-5|once
TGCAGTGCTAGAGATGACAGGGAAGTGGGCAATCAGCCCCAGCATTTT
CSARDDREVGNQPQHF
>TRBV7-8|.|TRBJ2-1|few
TGTGCCAGCAGCTCCCCGGGGGGACAGAACTACAATGAGCAGTTCTTC
CASSSPGGQNYNEQFF
>TRBV20-1|TRBD2|TRBJ2-3|many
TGCAGTGCTAGCCCGGGACTAGCGAACACAGATACGCAGTATTTT
CSASPGLANTDTQYF
>TRBV7-6|.|TRBJ2-7|few
TGTGCCAGCAGCAAAACTGACAGGCGCTCCTACGAGCAGTACTTC
CASSKTDRRSYEQYF
>TRBV18|TRBD1|TRBJ1-2|.
TGTGCCAGCTCACCACGACAGGGGGCAGACTATGGCTACACCTTC
CASSPRQGADYGYTF
>TRBV7-8|TRBD1|TRBJ1-3|.
TGTGCCAGCAGCGGAACAGGGGGCGCGTCTGGAAACACCATATATTTT
CASSGTGGASGNTIYF
>TRBV12-3/TRBV12-4|TRBD1|TRBJ1-2|.
TGTGCCAGCAGTCGGACAGGGTCTGGCGACTATGGCTACACCTTC
CASSRTGSGDYGYTF
>TRBV4-2|TRBD2|TRBJ2-1|.
TGTGCCAGCAGCCCTAGGACTAGCGGGAGGGATTACAATGAGCAGTTCTTC
CASSPRTSGRDYNEQFF
>TRBV7-2|.|TRBJ1-2|few
TGTGCCAGCAGCTTAGAGCCGGTGAGCGGTTATGGCTACACCTTC
CASSLEPVSGYGYTF
>TRBV6-1|.|TRBJ1-6|.
TGTGCCAGCAGTGCAACCCCCGCGGGTGATTCACCCCTCCACTTT
CASSATPAGDSPLHF
>TRBV7-2|.|TRBJ2-3|many
TGTGCCAGCAGCTTAGATAGGCAGCCGCCGCAGTATTTT
CASSLDRQPPQYF
>TRBV19|.|TRBJ1-2|.
TGTGCCAGTAGTATCAGGCACTATGGCTACACCTTC
CASSIRHYGYTF
>TRBV7-2|TRBD1|TRBJ2-5|many
TGTGCCAGCAGCTCTTCATCACAGGGGGCGGGCCAAGAGACCCAGTACTTC
CASSSSSQGAGQETQYF
>TRBV9|.|TRBJ2-1|.
TGTGCCAGCAGCGTAGCTATAGGCAATGAGCAGTTCTTC
CASSVAIGNEQFF
>TRBV12-3/TRBV12-4|.|TRBJ1-3|few
TGTGCCAGCAGTTTTGAGGCAGCTGGAAACACCATATATTTT
CASSFEAAGNTIYF
>TRBV12-3/TRBV12-4|.|TRBJ1-3|.
TGTGCCAGCAGGGACAAATCGGGCTCTGGAAACACCATATATTTT
CASRDKSGSGNTIYF
>TRBV7-2|.|TRBJ1-1|.
TGTGCCAGCAGCCAGAATCGGCTTAACACTGAAGCTTTCTTT
CASSQNRLNTEAFF
>TRBV27|TRBD1|TRBJ1-6|.
TGTGCCAGTCAAACGGACAGGGCTCGGTATAATTCACCCCTCCACTTT
CASQTDRARYNSPLHF
>TRBV10-3|.|TRBJ1-6|.
TGTGCCATCAGGTCCGGGCCGAGCTCCTATAATTCACCCCTCCACTTT
CAIRSGPSSYNSPLHF
>TRBV6-4|.|TRBJ1-5|.
TGTGCCAGCAGTGACTCGGGCGGAAGACCCAATCAGCCCCAGCATTTT
CASSDSGGRPNQPQHF
>TRBV4-1|.|TRBJ2-7|.
TGCGCCAGCAGCCCCGGCCCACGGGCCTACGAGCAGTACTTC
CASSPGPRAYEQYF
>TRBV10-3|.|TRBJ2-7|.
TGTGCCATCAGCGAGGGACAAGCCTACGAGCAGTACTTC
CAISEGQAYEQYF
>TRBV7-6|TRBD1|TRBJ2-3|many
TGTGCCAGCAGCCTAGGGACAGGGAAGATTGGGGCCTGGGGAATCAGCACAGATACGCAGTATTTT
CASSLGTGKIGAWGISTDTQYF